These 17 T cell receptor beta chains were all obtained from the same sample, sequenced in a study of T cells in Graves' hyperthyroidism and ophthalmopathy. The source material, RNA transcripts, was used to amplify TCR beta CDR3 regions. During a first-round RT-PCR of the TCR CDR3, the HTBI primer set was used. A single record per CDR3 protein comes from TCRdb applying MiXCR to the multiplex PCR reads. The table has 250,000 to 300,000 distinct CDR3 sequences, more than 14% seen once; the top ten hold about an eighth. Sequencing was performed on blood. The receptors here all came from a middle-aged woman with Graves' hyperthyroidism that later progressed to Graves' ophthalmopathy.

This clonotype showed up many times. The chain combines TRBV28 with TRBJ2-2; 8 nucleotides match TRBD1. CDR3 size: 16 residues. The V gene's germline CDR1 is MDHEN and CDR2 SYDVKM. Trimming removed 6 bases from V and 4 bases from J; junction bases left unmatched: 10. The CDR3 DNA reads TGTGCCAGCAGACTCTCGGGCAGGGGGCGCACCGGGGAGCTGTTTTTT. Translation: CASRLSGRGRTGELFF.

Ten or more counts support this clonotype. The chain employs TRBV28 and TRBJ1-2; 8 bases match TRBD1. Germline lookup yields CDR1 MDHEN and CDR2 SYDVKM. The J segment lost 7 bases and the V segment lost 7 bases, leaving 8 bases of the junction unmatched. There are 13 residues in the CDR3. The CDR3 spells CASTLGQGRGYTF. The CDR3, as DNA: TGTGCCAGCACCCTCGGACAGGGACGTGGCTACACCTTC.

V is TRBV7-3 and J is TRBJ2-3; 12 bases align to TRBD2. The germline gives CDR1 SGHTA, CDR2 FQGTGA. V trimming: 0 bases; J trimming: 4 bases; junction bases outside the gene matches: 2. The CDR3 is 16 amino acids. The CDR3 nucleotides read TGTGCCAGCAGCTTAACGACTAGCGGGAGCCCAGATACGCAGTATTTT. As protein: CASSLTTSGSPDTQYF.

This chain uses TRBV5-6 with TRBJ2-5; possibly TRBD2 for D (5 bases). The germline V and J ends were trimmed by 0 bases and 7 bases, with 13 bases remaining between them. The CDR3 covers 14 residues. Per germline, CDR1 SGHDT and CDR2 YYEEEE. CDR3 nucleotide sequence: TGTGCCAGCAGCTTGGGGCAGTTTGGAGGGACCCAGTACTTC. Protein product: CASSLGQFGGTQYF.

This clonotype has at least ten counts. The chain links TRBV27 to TRBJ2-7; D is unresolved. Trimming removed 7 bases at V and 5 bases at J, with 9 bases between. The CDR3 runs 11 residues. Germline-derived CDR1 and CDR2 are MNHEY and SMNVEV (reference sequence). The CDR3 DNA sequence: TGTGCCAGCACCGCATTCAACGAGCAGTACTTC. Residues: CASTAFNEQYF.

This clonotype was recorded many times. This chain joins TRBV19 and TRBJ2-7, with TRBD1 as a possible D gene (6 bases). The CDR3 is 12 residues long. V lost 8 bases to trimming and J lost 1 base, with 9 bases between them. Germline V CDR1 and CDR2: LNHDA, SQIVND (reference sequence). For the CDR3, the DNA is TGTGCCAGTCAGGGGCCTTCCTACGAGCAGTACTTC. Translating it yields CASQGPSYEQYF.

The rearrangement uses TRBV12-3 or TRBV12-4 and TRBJ2-3, with 7 nucleotides matching TRBD1. With V trimmed by 5 bases and J by 3 bases, 8 bases remained unmatched. The CDR3 has 15 amino acids. This CDR3 reads CASSLGDRVTDTQYF. The CDR3 nucleotides read TGTGCCAGCAGTCTAGGTGACAGGGTTACAGATACGCAGTATTTT.

This clonotype occurred once. A much bigger clone sits one base away, suggesting this may be a read error. The chain has TRBV20-1 and TRBJ2-3; D uncertain. V was clipped by 5 bases and J by 12 bases, with 9 bases between them. The germline V gene encodes CDR1 DFQATT and CDR2 SNEGSKA (reference sequence). The CDR3 runs 9 residues. The CDR3 sequence is CSAARPQYF. The CDR3 coding sequence is TGCAGTGCTGCTCGTCCACAGTATTTT.

The chain recombines TRBV28 with TRBJ1-2; TRBD1 might be the D (5 bases). Per the germline V gene, CDR1 is MDHEN and CDR2 is SYDVKM. Trimming stripped 8 bases from V and 4 bases from J, with 17 bases between. The CDR3 is made up of 14 amino acids. CDR3: CASFPGSGGYGYTF. CDR3 DNA: TGTGCCAGCTTCCCCGGTTCGGGGGGCTATGGCTACACCTTC.

A remark on this clonotype: This may come from a read error, since a much larger clone is one base off. The chain has TRBV7-2 and TRBJ1-4; 9 bases fit TRBD1. The CDR3 length is 14 residues. The V segment lost 1 base and the J segment 8 bases; nucleotides outside the gene matches: 2. CDR1 and CDR2 from the germline V gene are SGHTA and FQGNSA. CDR3 sequence reads: CASSLGDRDEKLFF. CDR3 DNA sequence: TGTGCCAGCAGCTTAGGGGACAGGGACGAAAAACTGTTTTTT. The full variable domain, rest sourced from reference TRBV7-2 and TRBJ1-4, is GAGVSQSPSNKVTEKGKDVELRCDPISGHTALYWYRQSLGQGLEFLIYFQGNSAPDKSGLPSDRFSAERTGGSVSTLTIQRTQQEDSAVYLCASSLGDRDEKLFFGSGTQLSVL.

This clonotype was observed at least ten times. The chain employs TRBV6-1 and TRBJ2-5; no clear D gene. This CDR3 is built from 12 residues. Germline CDR1 MNHNS, CDR2 SASEGT. V shed 5 bases and J shed 4 bases, with 8 bases lying between them. Here the CDR3 DNA reads TGTGCCAGCAGTAATAAGCCAGAGACCCAGTACTTC. This sequence encodes CASSNKPETQYF.

Ten or more counts support this clonotype. V usage is TRBV15 and J usage is TRBJ2-2; TRBD2 matches at 7 bases. The CDR3 loop spans 16 amino acids. Germline lookup yields CDR1 LNHNV and CDR2 YYDKDF (reference sequence). V dropped 1 base and J dropped 3; count of bases not matched to a gene: 5. The CDR3 region is CATSRGLAEDTGELFF. CDR3 nucleotide sequence: TGTGCCACCAGCAGAGGGCTAGCGGAGGACACCGGGGAGCTGTTTTTT.

In DNA form, the CDR3 reads TGCAGTGCTAGCGGATCCATCCAGGAGGGGCGCTCCTACAATGAGCAGTTCTTC. Translation gives CSASGSIQEGRSYNEQFF. The genes are TRBV20-1 and TRBJ2-1; possibly TRBD2 for D (6 bases). The germline CDR1 and CDR2 sequences are DFQATT and SNEGSKA (reference sequence). Trimming left V 3 bases short and J 0 bases short, with 21 bases between. There are 18 residues in the CDR3.

In this sample, this clonotype turned up many times. The chain has TRBV29-1 and TRBJ2-1; 10 bases are a match to TRBD2. The CDR3 is made up of 16 amino acids. Trimming removed 1 base from V and 0 bases from J; junction bases left unmatched: 3. Looked up from germline, CDR1 is SQVTM and CDR2 is ANQGSEA. DNA for the CDR3: TGCAGCGTTGAAGGGTCTAGCGGGAGCTCCTACAATGAGCAGTTCTTC. Translated, it gives CSVEGSSGSSYNEQFF.

This sequence joins TRBV11-2 and TRBJ2-1; D unclear. Germline V gene sequence: CDR1 SGHAT, CDR2 FQNNGV. The germline V and J ends were trimmed by 0 bases and 9 bases, with 9 bases remaining between them. The CDR3 has 13 residues. The CDR3 region is CASSLDSCIEQFF. Written as DNA, the CDR3 is TGTGCCAGCAGCTTAGACTCCTGCATTGAGCAGTTCTTC.

This clonotype was recorded many times. The gene calls are TRBV4-1 and TRBJ2-3; TRBD2 matches 9 bases. With V trimmed by 6 bases and J by 3 bases, 16 bases remained unmatched. The CDR3 sequence is 18 residues long. In germline, CDR1 is MGHRA, CDR2 YSYEKL. CDR3 amino acids: CASSRRAGGILATDTQYF. In nucleotides, the CDR3 is TGCGCCAGCAGTAGAAGAGCGGGAGGAATCTTGGCTACAGATACGCAGTATTTT.

The V and J genes are TRBV7-2 and TRBJ2-7, with D tentatively TRBD1 (5 bases). The CDR3 runs to 15 residues. CDR1 is SGHTA, CDR2 FQGNSA, per germline. V was trimmed by 6 bases and J by 1 base, leaving 16 bases between them. The CDR3 DNA is TGTGCCAGCAGTCCAGACAGTTCTACTTCCTACGAGCAGTACTTC. It specifies CASSPDSSTSYEQYF.